This TCR beta chain stems from a study of blood T cell repertoires in COVID-19. On the study more broadly: The study drew acute and convalescent COVID-19 samples from the United States, Italy and Spain.

After removal of 3 bases from V and 1 base from J, the junction contained 9 bases not matched to a gene. This CDR3 has 17 amino acids. The V gene's germline CDR1 is MGHRA and CDR2 YSYEKL. This table comes from immunoSEQ multiplex PCR, and its TCRdb copy is limited to in-frame clones, with some not included. The sample has about 59,000 clones, roughly nine tenths seen once; the top ten hold 5.1%. The chain recombines TRBV4-1 with TRBJ2-5; 9 bases are shared with TRBD1. The origin of this receptor is a man older than 75 in a cohort sampled during active COVID-19. The material sequenced was peripheral blood. The chain's CDR3 is CASSQGTGRVFQETQYF. CDR3 bases: TGCGCCAGCAGCCAGGGGACAGGGAGGGTTTTCCAAGAGACCCAGTACTTC.